The 30 T cell receptor beta chains listed next were all sequenced from one sample in a study of T cell responses to AZD1222 COVID-19 vaccine. TCRdb keeps only in-frame clones here, not all; method: immunoSEQ multiplex PCR. The data contain some 110,000 clones, 70% to 90% of them singletons. Sample: peripheral blood, taken on day 0 of AZD1222 vaccination. These receptors came from an adult in good health.

This chain joins TRBV6-4 and TRBJ2-2; TRBD1 matches at 8 bases. The CDR3 runs to 16 residues. Germline-derived CDR1 and CDR2 are MRHNA and SNTAGT. V was clipped by 4 bases and J by 2 bases; unmatched bases: 6. Written as DNA, the CDR3 is TGTGCCAGCAGTGGTCGACAGGGGCTAAACACCGGGGAGCTGTTTTTT. Translated: CASSGRQGLNTGELFF.

This chain uses TRBV27 with TRBJ2-2; 15 positions match TRBD2. Per germline, CDR1 MNHEY and CDR2 SMNVEV (reference sequence). V trimming: 6 bases; J trimming: 0 bases; junction bases outside the gene matches: 2. The CDR3 is 17 amino acids. In DNA, the CDR3 is TGTGCCAGCAGGGGACTAGCGGGGGGCTCGAACACCGGGGAGCTGTTTTTT. Residues: CASRGLAGGSNTGELFF.

This rearrangement joins TRBV11-3 to TRBJ2-7, with 8 bases that match TRBD2. V was pared by 0 bases and J by 4 bases, with 5 bases of the junction left unmatched. This CDR3 spans 15 amino acids. Germline CDR1 SGHNT, CDR2 YENEEA. The CDR3 DNA reads as TGTGCCAGCAGCTTAGAGGCGGGGGGCCATTACGAGCAGTACTTC. Translating it yields CASSLEAGGHYEQYF.

J is TRBJ2-5 and V is TRBV18; 12 positions agree with TRBD1. The CDR3 consists of 15 residues. J lost 4 bases, V lost 2 bases, and 2 bases had no gene match. Germline assignment: CDR1 KGHSH and CDR2 LQKENI. In DNA, the CDR3 is TGTGCCAGCTCACCAGGGACAGGGGGCGGAGAGACCCAGTACTTC. As protein: CASSPGTGGGETQYF.

The chain has TRBV2 and TRBJ2-7; D is uncertain. The V end was cut by 6 bases, the J end by 4 bases, with 13 bases between. This CDR3 spans 13 amino acids. Germline V gene sequence: CDR1 SNHLY, CDR2 FYNNEI. The CDR3 spells CASSRTLQYEQYF. CDR3 nucleotide sequence: TGTGCCAGCAGCCGCACCCTTCAGTACGAGCAGTACTTC.

The V gene is TRBV15, the J gene TRBJ2-5, with D unresolved. V gave up 0 bases and J gave up 1 base, with 9 bases separating them. The length of the CDR3 is 15 residues. Germline V lookup: CDR1 LNHNV, CDR2 YYDKDF (reference sequence). The CDR3, as DNA: TGTGCCACCAGCAGAGATCCCAACAGCCAAGAGACCCAGTACTTC. Protein: CATSRDPNSQETQYF.

The chain employs TRBV7-8 and TRBJ1-5; D uncertain. Trimming removed 2 bases at V and 0 bases at J, with 5 bases between. The CDR3 totals 14 residues. Germline V gene data show CDR1 as SGHVS and CDR2 as FQNEAQ. The CDR3 DNA follows: TGTGCCAGCAGCTTACACTATAGCAATCAGCCCCAGCATTTT. This codes for CASSLHYSNQPQHF.

The CDR3 sequence is CASGEETQYF. The CDR3 bases are TGTGCCAGCGGAGAAGAGACCCAGTACTTC. This chain joins TRBV6-5 and TRBJ2-5, with D hard to call. Germline V gives CDR1 MNHEY, CDR2 SVGAGI. With 8 bases removed from V and 3 bases from J, the gap between germline ends came to 4 bases. The CDR3 consists of 10 residues.

The V call is TRBV19, the J call TRBJ1-4; 7 bases line up with TRBD1. V dropped 8 bases and J dropped 7; count of bases not matched to a gene: 13. The CDR3 is 15 amino acids. Per the germline V gene, CDR1 is LNHDA and CDR2 is SQIVND (reference sequence). The CDR3 DNA is TGTGCCAGTTCCCCTCAGGGGGTGGGTAGTGAAAAACTGTTTTTT. Translated: CASSPQGVGSEKLFF.

This rearrangement joins TRBV28 to TRBJ1-5, with D perhaps matching TRBD1 (5 bases). The CDR3 has 16 amino acids. V was cut by 6 bases and J by 7 bases, with 22 bases left in between. CDR1 and CDR2 (germline): MDHEN, SYDVKM. CDR3 sequence (DNA): TGTGCCAGCAGCCCCGCGGGTCGGGGCGCAGGACAGCCCCAGCATTTT. This gives the protein CASSPAGRGAGQPQHF.

The chain combines TRBV6-4 with TRBJ2-3; 7 bases are shared with TRBD1. The junction had 8 bases not matched to a gene; V was cut back by 4 bases and J by 10 bases. There are 13 residues in the CDR3. CDR1 MRHNA and CDR2 SNTAGT come from the germline V gene. DNA of the CDR3: TGTGCCAGCAGTGGGGATCGGACAGGCCCGCAGTATTTT. Residues: CASSGDRTGPQYF.

V usage is TRBV10-3 and J usage is TRBJ2-3; tentative D call: TRBD1 (7 bases). This CDR3 is built from 17 residues. V was cut by 4 bases and J by 3 bases, with 20 bases left in between. In germline, CDR1 is ENHRY, CDR2 SYGVKD. The DNA of the CDR3 is TGTGCCATCAGTGGGCGGAGGGGGCGATCGGGAACAGATACGCAGTATTTT. It yields the protein CAISGRRGRSGTDTQYF.

The count of this clone is one. The V gene is TRBV7-2, the J gene TRBJ2-2; D gene uncertain. The germline gives CDR1 SGHTA, CDR2 FQGNSA. The length of the CDR3 is 12 residues. Trimming cost V 5 bases and J 5 bases, with 6 bases left between them. The CDR3 loop is CASSLWTGELFF. CDR3 nucleotides: TGTGCCAGCAGCCTCTGGACCGGGGAGCTGTTTTTT.

This clone came up once. The genes are TRBV19 and TRBJ2-7, with TRBD1 matching over 8 bases. CDR1 LNHDA and CDR2 SQIVND come from the germline V gene (reference sequence). The CDR3 extends over 16 amino acids. The J segment lost 2 bases and the V segment lost 5 bases, leaving 11 bases of the junction unmatched. The CDR3 region has the DNA TGTGCCAGTAGTCCCCGTCACAGGGGGACCCCCTACGAGCAGTACTTC. Amino acid sequence: CASSPRHRGTPYEQYF.

V usage is TRBV7-2 and J usage is TRBJ1-2, with TRBD1 as a possible D gene (6 bases). CDR3 size: 15 residues. V was cut by 5 bases and J by 2 bases, with 15 bases left in between. Germline V gene sequence: CDR1 SGHTA, CDR2 FQGNSA. CDR3 region: CASSPSPGGNYGYTF. The CDR3 bases are TGTGCCAGCAGCCCAAGCCCCGGGGGCAACTATGGCTACACCTTC.

The chain recombines TRBV7-8 with TRBJ2-2; TRBD2 might be the D (5 bases). The CDR3 length is 16 residues. Per germline, CDR1 SGHVS and CDR2 FQNEAQ. V shed 0 bases and J shed 9 bases, with 17 bases lying between them. The CDR3 here is CASSLAGLAPSRELFF. In DNA form, the CDR3 reads TGTGCCAGCAGCTTAGCCGGGCTAGCCCCCAGCCGGGAGCTGTTTTTT.

This chain joins TRBV6-5 and TRBJ2-5; D tentatively fits TRBD1 or TRBD2 (6 bases each). Germline V lookup: CDR1 MNHEY, CDR2 SVGAGI. This CDR3 contains 13 residues. V gave up 6 bases and J gave up 4 bases, with 12 bases separating them. The CDR3 is CASRDRGVETQYF. CDR3 nucleotide sequence: TGTGCCAGCAGAGATAGGGGGGTAGAGACCCAGTACTTC.

The chain links TRBV7-2 to TRBJ2-6; 9 nucleotides agree with TRBD1. The length of the CDR3 is 18 residues. CDR1 and CDR2 from the germline V gene are SGHTA and FQGNSA. V was pared by 2 bases and J by 4 bases, with 9 bases of the junction left unmatched. This CDR3 is CASSLRVGQGNGANVLTF. The DNA for the CDR3 is TGTGCCAGCAGCTTAAGGGTAGGACAGGGGAACGGGGCCAACGTCCTGACTTTC.

The chain is built from TRBV2 and TRBJ2-1; TRBD2 matches 7 bases. Germline V gene lookup returns CDR1 SNHLY and CDR2 FYNNEI. Trimming removed 7 bases from V and 7 bases from J; junction bases left unmatched: 7. This CDR3 has 13 amino acids. CDR3 residues: CASNGLGTNEQFF. The CDR3 coding sequence is TGTGCCAGCAATGGACTAGGCACAAATGAGCAGTTCTTC.

This sequence joins TRBV11-2 and TRBJ1-2, with 9 bases lining up with TRBD1. CDR1 is SGHAT, CDR2 FQNNGV, per germline. The junction had 9 bases not matched to a gene; V was cut back by 6 bases and J by 4 bases. The CDR3 spans 15 residues. CDR3 nucleotides: TGTGCCAGCAGACACGGGACAGGGCTTTTCTATGGCTACACCTTC. It codes for CASRHGTGLFYGYTF.

V and J are TRBV6-6 and TRBJ1-5; D is unresolved. This CDR3 comprises 17 residues. The germline gives CDR1 MNHNY, CDR2 SVGAGI (reference sequence). Trimming took 5 bases from V and 5 from J, leaving 22 bases between them. The CDR3 sequence is CASSPTLLSGGDQPQHF. The CDR3 DNA sequence: TGTGCCAGCAGTCCTACCCTACTGAGTGGAGGAGATCAGCCCCAGCATTTT.

The rearrangement links TRBV11-3 to TRBJ2-3, with D possibly being TRBD1 or TRBD2 (5 bases each). Germline-derived CDR1 and CDR2 are SGHNT and YENEEA. Trimming removed 3 bases from V and 0 bases from J, with 13 bases in between. The CDR3 is 16 amino acids. The DNA of the CDR3 is TGTGCCAGCAGCTTTAGTGGGACCACTAGCACAGATACGCAGTATTTT. This translates into CASSFSGTTSTDTQYF.

CDR3 bases: TGTGCCAGCAGCAACCGGGACAGTAAGAATGAAAAACTGTTTTTT. This encodes CASSNRDSKNEKLFF. The rearrangement links TRBV7-9 to TRBJ1-4; 7 bases are a match to TRBD1. Trimming at V came to 5 bases and at J to 5 bases, leaving 8 bases not matched to a gene. The CDR3 covers 15 residues. The V gene's germline CDR1 is SEHNR and CDR2 FQNEAQ (reference sequence).

The gene calls are TRBV29-1 and TRBJ1-4; D is undetermined. The CDR3 contains 12 residues. Trimming stripped 6 bases from V and 8 bases from J, with 13 bases between. Germline V gene lookup returns CDR1 SQVTM and CDR2 ANQGSEA. The CDR3 DNA follows: TGCAGCGTAGGAGAGGGCGGCGAAAAACTGTTTTTT. This translates into CSVGEGGEKLFF.

The chain uses TRBV2 and TRBJ1-5, with D maybe TRBD1 (5 bases). Trimming cost V 3 bases and J 4 bases, with 10 bases left between them. This CDR3 has 14 amino acids. Germline CDR1 SNHLY, CDR2 FYNNEI. The CDR3 spells CASSEGTGNQPQHF. The DNA of the CDR3 is TGTGCCAGCAGTGAGGGGACGGGGAATCAGCCCCAGCATTTT.

This rearrangement joins TRBV18 to TRBJ1-1, with D uncertain. CDR3 length: 16 residues. Germline V gene sequence: CDR1 KGHSH, CDR2 LQKENI. Trimming shortened V by 1 base and J by 5 bases, and 17 bases separated the two germline ends. As DNA, the CDR3 is TGTGCCAGCTCACCACGGCCCGGGAGTACGGGAACTGAAGCTTTCTTT. Translating it yields CASSPRPGSTGTEAFF. The whole variable domain, filled in from reference TRBV18 and TRBJ1-1, reads NAGVMQNPRHLVRRRGQEARLRCSPMKGHSHVYWYRQLPEEGLKFMVYLQKENIIDESGMPKERFSAEFPKEGPSILRIQQVVRGDSAAYFCASSPRPGSTGTEAFFGQGTRLTVV.

The sample holds a few counts of this clone. The genes are TRBV11-3 and TRBJ2-1, with TRBD2 identical over 7 bases. This CDR3 has 15 residues. Germline trimming cut 5 bases from V and 5 bases from J; bases unmatched to any gene: 9. Germline CDR1 and CDR2: SGHNT and YENEEA. CDR3 amino acids: CASSPGGSLDNEQFF. DNA of the CDR3: TGTGCCAGCAGCCCCGGGGGGAGTTTAGACAATGAGCAGTTCTTC.

This chain uses TRBV3-1 (or the pseudogene TRBV3-2) with TRBJ1-4; perhaps TRBD1 as D (6 bases). This CDR3 spans 15 amino acids. Looked up from germline, CDR1 is LGHDT and CDR2 is YNNKEL (reference sequence). Trimming removed 1 base at V and 1 base at J, with 7 bases between. The CDR3 DNA reads as TGTGCCAGCAGCCAAGGGGGACAAACTAATGAAAAACTGTTTTTT. Its translation: CASSQGGQTNEKLFF.

The chain uses TRBV12-3 or TRBV12-4 and TRBJ1-2; D is unresolved. CDR3 length equals 13 residues. With 6 bases removed from V and 4 bases from J, the gap between germline ends came to 12 bases. The CDR3 here is CASSHGRAYGYTF. The DNA of the CDR3 is TGTGCCAGCAGCCACGGACGGGCCTATGGCTACACCTTC.

This rearrangement joins TRBV24-1 to TRBJ1-2; the D is unclear. V lost 2 bases to trimming and J lost 6 bases, with 9 bases between them. Germline values: CDR1 KGHDR, CDR2 SFDVKD. This CDR3 comprises 13 residues. The CDR3, as DNA: TGTGCCACCAGTGATTCCATGGGAGATGGCTACACCTTC. As protein: CATSDSMGDGYTF.